Given below is one T cell receptor (beta chain) in context. Its specificity is unknown. The data belong to a study of persistence of HIV-infected CD4 T cells. Sequencing used immunoSEQ version 4 in survey mode. Here immunoSEQ multiplex PCR was the method, and the copy in TCRdb shows in-frame clones only, minus some. Of just over 40,000 clones in the sample, around three quarters were seen once. Cells were stimulated with overlapping HIV-1 Gag 15-mer peptides. CD40L/CD69 double-negative CD45RO-high memory CD4+ T cells were collected. The CDR3 length is 16 residues. The J segment lost 5 bases and the V segment lost 4 bases, leaving 12 bases of the junction unmatched. Germline CDR1 is SGDLS and CDR2 is YYNGEE.

The TCR was taken from an adult man with HIV who was CMV-seropositive. The genes are TRBV9 and TRBJ2-5, with 9 bases matching TRBD1. The sequences come from CD4+ T cells sorted from PBMCs after roughly 17-hour stimulation, collected from a patient who received antiretroviral therapy. CDR3 DNA sequence: TGTGCCAGCAGCCCGCAACTGGACAGGGGCTCGGAGACCCAGTACTTC. Translated, it gives CASSPQLDRGSETQYF.